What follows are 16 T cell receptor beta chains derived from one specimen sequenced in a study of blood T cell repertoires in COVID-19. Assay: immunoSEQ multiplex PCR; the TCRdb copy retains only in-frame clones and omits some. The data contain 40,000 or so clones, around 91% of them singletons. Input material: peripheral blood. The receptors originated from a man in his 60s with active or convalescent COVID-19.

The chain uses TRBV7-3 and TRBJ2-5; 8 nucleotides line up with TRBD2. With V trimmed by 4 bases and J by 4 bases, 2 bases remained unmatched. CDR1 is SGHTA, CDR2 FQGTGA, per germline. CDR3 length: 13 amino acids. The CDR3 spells CASSYLAGETQYF. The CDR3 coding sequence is TGTGCCAGCAGCTACCTAGCGGGAGAGACCCAGTACTTC.

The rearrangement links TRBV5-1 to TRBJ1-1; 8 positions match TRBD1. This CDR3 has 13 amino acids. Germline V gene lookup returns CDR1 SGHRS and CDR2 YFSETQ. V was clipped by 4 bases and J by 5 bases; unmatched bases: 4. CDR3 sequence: CASSTNRGTEAFF. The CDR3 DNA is TGCGCCAGCAGCACTAACAGGGGGACTGAAGCTTTCTTT.

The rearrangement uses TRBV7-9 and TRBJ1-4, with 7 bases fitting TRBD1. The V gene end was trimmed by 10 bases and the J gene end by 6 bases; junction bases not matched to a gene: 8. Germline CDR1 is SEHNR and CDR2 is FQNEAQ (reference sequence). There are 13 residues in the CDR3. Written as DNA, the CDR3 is TGTGCCATTGAACAGGGGTTGGATGAAAAACTGTTTTTT. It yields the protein CAIEQGLDEKLFF.

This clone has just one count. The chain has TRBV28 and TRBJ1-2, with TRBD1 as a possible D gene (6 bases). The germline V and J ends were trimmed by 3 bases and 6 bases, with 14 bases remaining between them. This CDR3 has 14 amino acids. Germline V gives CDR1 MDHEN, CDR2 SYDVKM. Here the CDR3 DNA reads TGTGCCAGCAGTTTTCCCGGACAGATTGATGGCTACACCTTC. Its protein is CASSFPGQIDGYTF.

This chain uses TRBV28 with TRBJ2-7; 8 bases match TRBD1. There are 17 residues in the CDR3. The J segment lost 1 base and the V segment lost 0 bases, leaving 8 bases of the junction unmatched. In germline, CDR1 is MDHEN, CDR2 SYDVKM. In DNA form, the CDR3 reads TGTGCCAGCAGTTTATGGGCAGGGGGCGACAAGTCCTACGAGCAGTACTTC. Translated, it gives CASSLWAGGDKSYEQYF.

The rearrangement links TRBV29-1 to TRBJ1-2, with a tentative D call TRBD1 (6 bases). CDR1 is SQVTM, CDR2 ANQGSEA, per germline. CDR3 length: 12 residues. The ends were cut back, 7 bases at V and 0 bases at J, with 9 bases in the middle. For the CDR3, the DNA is TGCAGCGCCGGGACACCTAACTATGGCTACACCTTC. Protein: CSAGTPNYGYTF.

The DNA of the CDR3 is TGCGCCAGCAGCCAACGACTAGCGGGGTACAATGAGCAGTTCTTC. Its protein is CASSQRLAGYNEQFF. This chain uses TRBV4-1 with TRBJ2-1; 11 nucleotides agree with TRBD2. CDR3 length: 15 amino acids. V trimming: 2 bases; J trimming: 4 bases; junction bases outside the gene matches: 1. The V gene's germline CDR1 is MGHRA and CDR2 YSYEKL.

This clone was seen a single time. DNA of the CDR3: TGTGCCAGCAGCTTAGGCGGGGGGGGGTACAATGAGCAGTTCTTC. Protein product: CASSLGGGGYNEQFF. The chain joins TRBV7-6 to TRBJ2-1, with 9 bases matching TRBD2. Germline lookup yields CDR1 SGHVS and CDR2 FNYEAQ. With V trimmed by 1 base and J by 4 bases, 2 bases remained unmatched. The CDR3 loop spans 15 amino acids. The full variable domain, its missing parts supplied by reference TRBV7-6 and TRBJ2-1, is GAGVSQSPRYKVTKRGQDVALRCDPISGHVSLYWYRQALGQGPEFLTYFNYEAQQDKSGLPNDRFSAERPEGSISTLTIQRTEQRDSAMYRCASSLGGGGYNEQFFGPGTRLTVL.

The CDR3: CASSVGTGGEQFF. DNA of the CDR3: TGTGCCAGCAGCGTAGGGACAGGGGGTGAGCAGTTCTTC. V gene TRBV6-5 combines with J gene TRBJ2-1; 11 bases are shared with TRBD1. Trimming took 6 bases from V and 9 from J; bases not matched to a gene: 4. The CDR3 is 13 amino acids. Germline V gene lookup returns CDR1 MNHEY and CDR2 SVGAGI.

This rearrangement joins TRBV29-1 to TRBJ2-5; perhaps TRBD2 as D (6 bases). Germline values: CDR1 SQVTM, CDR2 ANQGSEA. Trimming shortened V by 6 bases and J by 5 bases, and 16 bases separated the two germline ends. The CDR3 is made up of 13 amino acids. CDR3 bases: TGCAGCGTCGAGAGTCCAGGGAGGGAGACCCAGTACTTC. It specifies CSVESPGRETQYF.

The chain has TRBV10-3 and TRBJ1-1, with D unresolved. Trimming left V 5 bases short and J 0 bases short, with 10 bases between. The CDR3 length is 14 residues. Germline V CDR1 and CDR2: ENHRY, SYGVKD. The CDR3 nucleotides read TGTGCCATCAGTTACCCCGGGATGAACACTGAAGCTTTCTTT. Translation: CAISYPGMNTEAFF.

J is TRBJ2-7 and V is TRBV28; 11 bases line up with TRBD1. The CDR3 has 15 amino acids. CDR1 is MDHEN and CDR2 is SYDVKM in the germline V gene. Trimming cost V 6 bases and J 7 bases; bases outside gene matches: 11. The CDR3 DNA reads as TGTGCCAGCAGGACGCTCGGACAGGGGGCGCGGGAGCAGTACTTC. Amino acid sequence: CASRTLGQGAREQYF.

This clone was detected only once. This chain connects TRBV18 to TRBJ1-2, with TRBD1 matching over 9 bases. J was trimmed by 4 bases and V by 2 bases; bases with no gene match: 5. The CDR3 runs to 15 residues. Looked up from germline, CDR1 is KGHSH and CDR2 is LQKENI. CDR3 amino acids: CASSPGTGIGYGYTF. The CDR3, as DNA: TGTGCCAGCTCACCAGGGACAGGGATTGGCTATGGCTACACCTTC.

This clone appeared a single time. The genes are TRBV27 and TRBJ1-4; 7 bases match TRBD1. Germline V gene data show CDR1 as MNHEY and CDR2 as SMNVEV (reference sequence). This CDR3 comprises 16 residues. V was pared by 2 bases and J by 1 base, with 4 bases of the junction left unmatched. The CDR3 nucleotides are TGTGCCAGCAGTTTAAGAGGGGGCGAAACTAATGAAAAACTGTTTTTT. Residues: CASSLRGGETNEKLFF. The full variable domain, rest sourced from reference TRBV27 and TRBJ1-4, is EAQVTQNPRYLITVTGKKLTVTCSQNMNHEYMSWYRQDPGLGLRQIYYSMNVEVTDKGDVPEGYKVSRKEKRNFPLILESPSPNQTSLYFCASSLRGGETNEKLFFGSGTQLSVL.

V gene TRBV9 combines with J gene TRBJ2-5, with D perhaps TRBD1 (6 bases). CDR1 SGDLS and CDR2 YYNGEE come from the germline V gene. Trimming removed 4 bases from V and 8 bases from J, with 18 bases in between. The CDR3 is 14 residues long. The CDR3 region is CASSPRGRGTTQYF. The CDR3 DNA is TGTGCCAGCAGCCCTAGGGGCAGGGGAACAACCCAGTACTTC.

CDR3 sequence reads: CASSQYGSSTGELFF. CDR3 in DNA: TGTGCCAGCAGCCAATACGGGAGCTCCACCGGGGAGCTGTTTTTT. V and J are TRBV16 and TRBJ2-2, with TRBD2 as a possible D gene (6 bases). Germline V gene lookup returns CDR1 KGHSY and CDR2 FQNENV. V shed 1 base and J shed 4 bases, with 10 bases lying between them. The CDR3 spans 15 residues.